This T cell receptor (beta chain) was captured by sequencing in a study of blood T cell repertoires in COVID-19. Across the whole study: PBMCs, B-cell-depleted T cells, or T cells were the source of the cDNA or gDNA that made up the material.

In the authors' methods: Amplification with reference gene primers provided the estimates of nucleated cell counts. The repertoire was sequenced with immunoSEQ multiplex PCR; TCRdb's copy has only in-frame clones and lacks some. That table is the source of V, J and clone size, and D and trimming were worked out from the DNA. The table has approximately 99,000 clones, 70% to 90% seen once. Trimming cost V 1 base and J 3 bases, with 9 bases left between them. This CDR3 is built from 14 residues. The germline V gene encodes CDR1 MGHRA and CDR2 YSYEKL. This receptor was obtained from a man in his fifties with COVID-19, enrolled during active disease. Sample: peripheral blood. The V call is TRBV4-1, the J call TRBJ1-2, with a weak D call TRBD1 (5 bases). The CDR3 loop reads CASSQGQYHYGYTF. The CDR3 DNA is TGCGCCAGCAGCCAAGGACAGTACCACTATGGCTACACCTTC.